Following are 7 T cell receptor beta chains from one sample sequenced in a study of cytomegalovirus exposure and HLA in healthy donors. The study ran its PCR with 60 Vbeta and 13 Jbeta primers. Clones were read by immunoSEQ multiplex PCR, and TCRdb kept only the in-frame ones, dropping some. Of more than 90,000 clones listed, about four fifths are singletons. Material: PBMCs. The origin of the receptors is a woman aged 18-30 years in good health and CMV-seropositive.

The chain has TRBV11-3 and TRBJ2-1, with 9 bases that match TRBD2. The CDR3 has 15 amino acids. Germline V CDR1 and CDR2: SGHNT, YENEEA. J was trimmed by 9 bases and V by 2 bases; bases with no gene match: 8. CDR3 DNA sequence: TGTGCCAGCAGCTTATTTATAGCGGGAGTACGTGAGCAGTTCTTC. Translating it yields CASSLFIAGVREQFF.

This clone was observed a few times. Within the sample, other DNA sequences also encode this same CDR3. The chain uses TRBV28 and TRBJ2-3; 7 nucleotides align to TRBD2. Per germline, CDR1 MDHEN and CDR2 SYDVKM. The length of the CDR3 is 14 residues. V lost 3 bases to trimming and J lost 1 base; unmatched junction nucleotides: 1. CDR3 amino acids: CASSFLAGTDTQYF. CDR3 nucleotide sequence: TGTGCCAGCAGTTTCCTAGCGGGCACAGATACGCAGTATTTT.

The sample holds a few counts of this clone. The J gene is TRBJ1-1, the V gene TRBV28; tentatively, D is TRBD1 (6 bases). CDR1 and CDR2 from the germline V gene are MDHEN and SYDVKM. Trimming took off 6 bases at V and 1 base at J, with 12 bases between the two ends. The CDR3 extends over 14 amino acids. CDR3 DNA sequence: TGTGCCAGCAGGGGGGCCGGGGCGAACACTGAAGCTTTCTTT. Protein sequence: CASRGAGANTEAFF.

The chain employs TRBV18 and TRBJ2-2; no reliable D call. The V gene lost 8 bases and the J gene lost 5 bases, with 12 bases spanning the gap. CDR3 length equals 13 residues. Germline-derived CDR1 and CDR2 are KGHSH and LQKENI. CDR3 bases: TGTGCCAGCCTCTCATCTACGACCGGGGAGCTGTTTTTT. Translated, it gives CASLSSTTGELFF.

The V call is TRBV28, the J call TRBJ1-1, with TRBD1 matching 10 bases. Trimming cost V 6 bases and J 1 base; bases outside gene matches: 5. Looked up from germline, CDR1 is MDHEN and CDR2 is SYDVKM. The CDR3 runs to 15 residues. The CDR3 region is CASSSGTGANTEAFF. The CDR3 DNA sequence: TGTGCCAGCAGCTCGGGGACAGGGGCGAACACTGAAGCTTTCTTT.

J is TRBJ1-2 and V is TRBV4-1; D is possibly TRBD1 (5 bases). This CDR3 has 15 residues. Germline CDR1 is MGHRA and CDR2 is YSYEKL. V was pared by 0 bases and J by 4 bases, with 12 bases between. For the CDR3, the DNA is TGCGCCAGCAGCCAAGATCCGGTGGGGGGCTATGGCTACACCTTC. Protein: CASSQDPVGGYGYTF.

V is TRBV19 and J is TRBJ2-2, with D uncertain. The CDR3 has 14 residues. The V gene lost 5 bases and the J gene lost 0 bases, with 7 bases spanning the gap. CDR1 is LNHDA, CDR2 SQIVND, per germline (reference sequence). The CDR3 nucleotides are TGTGCCAGTAGTGCGGTTTCGAACACCGGGGAGCTGTTTTTT. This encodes CASSAVSNTGELFF.